This T cell receptor (beta chain) was recorded in a study of shared clonotypes between healthy human individuals. Notes on the study in general: The diversity represented, both genetic and in exposure history, was limited by few donors. On the whole, naive subsets had larger estimated richness than memory subsets had.

Method: immunoSEQ multiplex PCR; TCRdb's copy keeps in-frame clones and lacks some. This table has 1.4 million to 1.5 million clones, roughly 96% appearing once. This clone was counted a single time. Its antigen is currently unknown. This sample includes further DNA sequences coding for the same CDR3. J lost 3 bases, V lost 3 bases, and 5 bases had no gene match. This CDR3 contains 14 residues. The V gene's germline CDR1 is SNHLY and CDR2 FYNNEI. The sequence derives from a man aged 25-45 years in good health. The sample consisted of naive CD4+ T cells sorted from blood. Subset of the sample: CD45RA+ positively selected. The chain links TRBV2 to TRBJ2-7; 7 bases agree with TRBD1. In nucleotides, the CDR3 is TGTGCCAGCAGTGATCAGGGGGTCGGCTACGAGCAGTACTTC. This encodes CASSDQGVGYEQYF. Full variable domain (rest looked up from reference TRBV2 and TRBJ2-7): EPEVTQTPSHQVTQMGQEVILRCVPISNHLYFYWYRQILGQKVEFLVSFYNNEISEKSEIFDDQFSVERPDGSNFTLKIRSTKLEDSAMYFCASSDQGVGYEQYFGPGTRLTVT.